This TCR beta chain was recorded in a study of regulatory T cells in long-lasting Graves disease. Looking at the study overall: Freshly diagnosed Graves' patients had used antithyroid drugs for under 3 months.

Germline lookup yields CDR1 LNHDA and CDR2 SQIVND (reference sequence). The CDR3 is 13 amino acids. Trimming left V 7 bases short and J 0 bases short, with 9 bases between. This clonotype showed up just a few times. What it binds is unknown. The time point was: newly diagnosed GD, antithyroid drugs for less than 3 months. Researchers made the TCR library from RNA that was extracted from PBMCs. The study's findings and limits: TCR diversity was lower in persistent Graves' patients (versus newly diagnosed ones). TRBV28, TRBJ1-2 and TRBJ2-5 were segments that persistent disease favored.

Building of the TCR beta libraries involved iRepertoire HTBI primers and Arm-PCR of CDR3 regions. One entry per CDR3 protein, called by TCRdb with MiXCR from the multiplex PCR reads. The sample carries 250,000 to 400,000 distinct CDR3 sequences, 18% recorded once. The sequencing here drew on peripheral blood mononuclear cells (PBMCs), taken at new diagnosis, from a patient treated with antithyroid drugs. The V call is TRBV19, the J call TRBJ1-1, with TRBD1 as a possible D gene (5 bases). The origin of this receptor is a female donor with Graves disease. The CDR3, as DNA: TGTGCCAGTACTGGGGGATTGAACACTGAAGCTTTCTTT. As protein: CASTGGLNTEAFF.